The 15 T cell receptor beta chains reported below all come from one sample, sequenced in a study of T cell responses to AZD1222 COVID-19 vaccine. Profiled with immunoSEQ multiplex PCR; TCRdb holds only in-frame clones, not every one. The repertoire holds 84,000 or so clones, roughly 90% seen once, with about 3% in the top ten. The material sequenced was peripheral blood, taken on day 0 of AZD1222 vaccination. The receptor source for this set is an adult in good health.

The sample holds one count of this clone. The chain joins TRBV3-1 (or the pseudogene TRBV3-2) to TRBJ2-7; D is unresolved. The germline V gene encodes CDR1 LGHDT and CDR2 YNNKEL (reference sequence). The CDR3 covers 15 residues. V was shortened by 0 bases and J by 0 bases, with 9 bases between the two germline ends. This CDR3 reads CASSQELAASYEQYF. In DNA, the CDR3 is TGTGCCAGCAGCCAAGAACTTGCGGCCTCCTACGAGCAGTACTTC.

The V gene is TRBV3-1 (or the pseudogene TRBV3-2), the J gene TRBJ2-5, with D hard to call. The CDR3 totals 15 residues. The V end was cut by 4 bases, the J end by 0 bases, with 12 bases between. The V gene's germline CDR1 is LGHDT and CDR2 YNNKEL (reference sequence). The CDR3: CASSRPSLNQETQYF. CDR3 DNA: TGTGCCAGCAGCCGCCCGAGCCTAAACCAAGAGACCCAGTACTTC.

The rearrangement links TRBV6-2 or TRBV6-3 to TRBJ2-7, with D perhaps TRBD1 (5 bases). Germline V gene sequence: CDR1 MNHEY, CDR2 SVGEGT. This CDR3 spans 12 amino acids. V gave up 4 bases and J gave up 3 bases, with 7 bases separating them. CDR3 bases: TGTGCCAGCAGTTTCAGGGTCTACGAGCAGTACTTC. It yields the protein CASSFRVYEQYF.

V is TRBV5-1 and J is TRBJ2-1, with no clear D. The CDR3 is 15 residues long. Germline values: CDR1 SGHRS, CDR2 YFSETQ. The V gene lost 1 base and the J gene lost 2 bases, with 10 bases spanning the gap. CDR3 coding DNA: TGCGCCAGCAGCTTGATGGACGCCCCCTACAATGAGCAGTTCTTC. Its protein is CASSLMDAPYNEQFF.

This chain joins TRBV6-1 and TRBJ2-3; D gene ambiguous. CDR1 and CDR2 (germline): MNHNS, SASEGT. The CDR3 is made up of 15 amino acids. With 3 bases removed from V and 3 bases from J, the gap between germline ends came to 13 bases. The CDR3 region has the DNA TGTGCCAGCAGTGACGGTTTACAAAGGACAGATACGCAGTATTTT. Translation: CASSDGLQRTDTQYF.

The V and J genes are TRBV20-1 and TRBJ1-1; weak D call: TRBD1 (6 bases). CDR3 length: 11 amino acids. The germline V and J ends were trimmed by 8 bases and 8 bases, with 15 bases remaining between them. The germline V gene has CDR1 DFQATT and CDR2 SNEGSKA (reference sequence). CDR3 bases: TGCAGTTCCCCCCGTGGACAGGAAGCTTTCTTT. It encodes CSSPRGQEAFF.

This chain connects TRBV5-5 to TRBJ1-3; D perhaps matches TRBD1 (5 bases). V was pared by 4 bases and J by 1 base, with 18 bases between. CDR1 and CDR2 (germline): SGHKS, YYEKEE (reference sequence). The CDR3 contains 17 residues. CDR3 in amino acids: CASSQMSGTSSGNTIYF. DNA of the CDR3: TGTGCCAGCAGCCAAATGTCCGGGACCTCTTCTGGAAACACCATATATTTT.

Notes on this clone: The junction departs from the called germline gene at one end, perhaps through a read error. The chain recombines TRBV7-7 with TRBJ2-1; TRBD2 aligns across 9 bases. In germline, CDR1 is SSHAT, CDR2 FNYEAQ (reference sequence). The CDR3 has 15 amino acids. This chain's CDR3 is CASSPGTSRGNEQFF. For the CDR3, the DNA is TGTGCTAGCAGCCCAGGGACTAGCCGGGGCAATGAGCAGTTCTTC.

The rearrangement links TRBV15 to TRBJ1-5; no clear D gene. Per germline, CDR1 LNHNV and CDR2 YYDKDF (reference sequence). V was pared by 0 bases and J by 9 bases, with 15 bases between. The CDR3 length is 15 residues. The CDR3: CATSRDPIQPSPQHF. The CDR3 region has the DNA TGTGCCACCAGCAGAGATCCCATCCAGCCTTCGCCCCAGCATTTT.

This clone was picked up one time. This chain joins TRBV5-1 and TRBJ2-1, with 7 bases lining up with TRBD2. This CDR3 comprises 18 residues. V lost 1 base, J lost 1 base, and 11 bases stayed unmatched. Germline values: CDR1 SGHRS, CDR2 YFSETQ. CDR3: CASSLWSAGVRSYNEQFF. CDR3 DNA sequence: TGCGCCAGCAGCTTGTGGTCGGCGGGAGTGAGATCCTACAATGAGCAGTTCTTC.

The V call is TRBV15, the J call TRBJ1-4; no reliable D call. This CDR3 comprises 13 residues. Germline V gene data show CDR1 as LNHNV and CDR2 as YYDKDF (reference sequence). Deletions cut 6 bases from V and 5 bases from J, with 10 bases between. The CDR3 here is CATSRRQNEKLFF. The CDR3 nucleotides read TGTGCCACCAGTCGCCGGCAAAATGAAAAACTGTTTTTT. The full variable domain, completed using reference TRBV15 and TRBJ1-4, is DAMVIQNPRYQVTQFGKPVTLSCSQTLNHNVMYWYQQKSSQAPKLLFHYYDKDFNNEADTPDNFQSRRPNTSFCFLDIRSPGLGDTAMYLCATSRRQNEKLFFGSGTQLSVL.

V and J are TRBV18 and TRBJ1-1, with a weak D call TRBD1 (6 bases). There are 15 residues in the CDR3. Trimming left V 5 bases short and J 0 bases short, with 13 bases between. Per germline, CDR1 KGHSH and CDR2 LQKENI. This chain's CDR3 is CASSARQDVNTEAFF. In DNA, the CDR3 is TGTGCCAGCTCAGCCCGACAGGACGTGAACACTGAAGCTTTCTTT.

This rearrangement joins TRBV29-1 to TRBJ2-1, with TRBD1 as a possible D gene (5 bases). The CDR3 consists of 12 residues. The V end lost 3 bases, the J end lost 7 bases, and 10 bases lay between the germline ends. CDR1 and CDR2 from the germline V gene are SQVTM and ANQGSEA. Here the CDR3 DNA reads TGCAGCGTTGACCAGGGTGGGAATGAGCAGTTCTTC. This codes for CSVDQGGNEQFF.

The rearrangement links TRBV12-3 or TRBV12-4 to TRBJ1-2; tentatively, D is TRBD1 (6 bases). Trimming removed 7 bases at V and 8 bases at J, with 14 bases between. The CDR3 has 12 amino acids. CDR3 sequence: CASTLSQGGYTF. As DNA, the CDR3 is TGTGCCAGCACCCTCTCTCAGGGGGGCTACACCTTC.

The rearrangement joins TRBV18 to TRBJ2-2, with D tentatively TRBD2 (6 bases). The V end was cut by 3 bases, the J end by 0 bases, with 11 bases between. The CDR3 is made up of 16 amino acids. Per germline, CDR1 KGHSH and CDR2 LQKENI. CDR3 in amino acids: CASSPVGGANTGELFF. The CDR3 DNA follows: TGTGCCAGCTCACCCGTGGGAGGCGCGAACACCGGGGAGCTGTTTTTT.